Below, 26 T cell receptor beta chains from the same sample are listed, as sequenced in a study of T cell repertoires in cytomegalovirus infection. Antigen specificity for these receptors is unknown. One entry per CDR3 protein results from TCRdb running MiXCR on the reads. The sample yields 200,000 to 250,000 distinct CDR3 sequences, around 40% seen once. This sample comprised CD8+ T cells from cultured PBMCs, obtained from culture after CMV antigen stimulation. These receptors all come from a human donor in good health (CMV status not recorded). Some clones in this sample may be carry-over from other donors' samples.

The V call is TRBV5-6, the J call TRBJ2-7, with TRBD2 as a possible D gene (6 bases). Germline values: CDR1 SGHDT, CDR2 YYEEEE. Trimming left V 7 bases short and J 2 bases short, with 16 bases between. This CDR3 has 14 residues. The CDR3 loop is CASLGRGSTYEQYF. The CDR3, as DNA: TGTGCCAGCTTGGGCCGGGGGTCCACCTACGAGCAGTACTTC.

This clonotype appeared a few times. This chain connects TRBV7-2 to TRBJ2-5; 7 bases align to TRBD1. This CDR3 region has 13 residues. The ends lost 4 bases at V and 3 bases at J; junction bases unmatched: 2. Germline V CDR1 and CDR2: SGHTA, FQGNSA. The CDR3 nucleotides read TGTGCCAGCAGCTCCAGGGGGAAAGAGACCCAGTACTTC. Translating gives CASSSRGKETQYF.

This clonotype was recorded a few times. This chain links TRBV6-2 or TRBV6-3 with TRBJ1-1, with 7 bases fitting TRBD1. The V gene end was trimmed by 5 bases and the J gene end by 3 bases; junction bases not matched to a gene: 12. The germline CDR1 and CDR2 sequences are MNHEY and SVGEGT. CDR3 length: 16 residues. CDR3 sequence (DNA): TGTGCCAGCAGTACCCCTCGACAGGGAGGCTACACTGAAGCTTTCTTT. Protein product: CASSTPRQGGYTEAFF.

This clonotype has ten or more counts. The chain is built from TRBV7-2 and TRBJ2-1; 8 bases fit TRBD1. With 1 base clipped from V and 15 bases from J, the junction kept 8 bases outside the gene matches. The CDR3 spans 13 residues. In germline, CDR1 is SGHTA, CDR2 FQGNSA. CDR3 protein: CASSLEDRARWFF. The CDR3 nucleotides are TGTGCCAGCAGCTTAGAGGACAGGGCCCGGTGGTTCTTC. Full variable domain (missing parts from reference TRBV7-2 and TRBJ2-1): GAGVSQSPSNKVTEKGKDVELRCDPISGHTALYWYRQSLGQGLEFLIYFQGNSAPDKSGLPSDRFSAERTGGSVSTLTIQRTQQEDSAVYLCASSLEDRARWFFGPGTRLTVL.

This clonotype occurred a few times. The chain links TRBV11-1 to TRBJ2-7, with D hard to call. This CDR3 has 14 residues. The germline V and J ends were trimmed by 3 bases and 2 bases, with 11 bases remaining between them. Germline V gives CDR1 SGHAT, CDR2 FQDESV (reference sequence). This chain's CDR3 is CASSFPGRAYEQYF. CDR3 DNA: TGTGCCAGCAGCTTTCCGGGTCGCGCCTACGAGCAGTACTTC.

The chain has TRBV12-3 or TRBV12-4 and TRBJ2-1; 7 nucleotides match TRBD2. The CDR3 is 17 amino acids. V shed 3 bases, J shed 5 bases, and the junction held 13 bases outside the gene matches. CDR3 region: CASSFSTVGLSHNEQFF. In nucleotides, the CDR3 is TGTGCCAGCAGTTTTAGCACGGTGGGACTAAGCCACAATGAGCAGTTCTTC.

The V gene is TRBV6-6, the J gene TRBJ2-2; the D is unclear. Germline CDR1 MNHNY, CDR2 SVGAGI (reference sequence). V dropped 8 bases and J dropped 1 base, with 14 bases sitting between them. The CDR3 runs 15 residues. The CDR3 here is CASRYTRVNTGELFF. CDR3 in DNA: TGTGCCAGCCGGTACACGAGAGTGAACACCGGGGAGCTGTTTTTT.

This clonotype has just a few counts. This chain uses TRBV7-8 with TRBJ2-2, with 10 positions matching TRBD2. After removal of 5 bases from V and 1 base from J, the junction contained 4 bases not matched to a gene. The CDR3 has 16 amino acids. The germline V gene has CDR1 SGHVS and CDR2 FQNEAQ. This CDR3 is CASSPGLAVNTGELFF. The DNA for the CDR3 is TGTGCCAGCAGCCCCGGACTAGCGGTGAACACCGGGGAGCTGTTTTTT.

J is TRBJ1-5 and V is TRBV7-8, with 8 bases matching TRBD1. CDR3 length: 16 residues. V dropped 1 base and J dropped 6; count of bases not matched to a gene: 8. Germline-derived CDR1 and CDR2 are SGHVS and FQNEAQ. The CDR3 DNA reads as TGTGCCAGCAGCTTAGGGGGCAGGGGGCTCGGTCAGCCCCAGCATTTT. As protein: CASSLGGRGLGQPQHF.

This clonotype is judged medium-sized (0.01 to 0.1%). The J gene is TRBJ2-7, the V gene TRBV20-1; TRBD2 is a possible D gene (6 bases). Germline assignment: CDR1 DFQATT and CDR2 SNEGSKA (reference sequence). The length of the CDR3 is 15 residues. V gave up 1 base and J gave up 0 bases, with 13 bases separating them. CDR3 nucleotide sequence: TGCAGTGCTAGAGGGTGGGAGGTCCTCTCCTACGAGCAGTACTTC. Residues: CSARGWEVLSYEQYF.

CDR3 in DNA: TGCAGCGTTGAAGGGGGACTAGCGGGAGTTGATGAGCAGTTCTTC. Translation gives CSVEGGLAGVDEQFF. The V call is TRBV29-1, the J call TRBJ2-1, with 14 bases that match TRBD2. The CDR3 sequence is 15 residues long. The germline V gene has CDR1 SQVTM and CDR2 ANQGSEA. The junction had 4 bases not matched to a gene; V was cut back by 1 base and J by 8 bases.

The CDR3 bases are TGTGCCAGCAGCTCTCCAGGGGAGGGAGTCAAAAACATTCAGTACTTC. Its protein product is CASSSPGEGVKNIQYF. The chain couples TRBV11-2 to TRBJ2-4; perhaps TRBD2 as D (7 bases). Germline CDR1 and CDR2: SGHAT and FQNNGV. This CDR3 has 16 amino acids. Trimming removed 4 bases at V and 3 bases at J, with 16 bases between.

The chain uses TRBV7-9 and TRBJ1-6, with a tentative D call TRBD1 (5 bases). Trimming stripped 5 bases from V and 5 bases from J, with 10 bases between. The CDR3 runs 14 residues. Germline values: CDR1 SEHNR, CDR2 FQNEAQ (reference sequence). The CDR3 protein is CASSPTADNSPLHF. DNA of the CDR3: TGTGCCAGCAGCCCGACAGCGGATAATTCACCCCTCCACTTT.

The J gene is TRBJ2-7, the V gene TRBV20-1; 9 nucleotides line up with TRBD1. The CDR3 is 15 residues long. Germline loops: CDR1 DFQATT, CDR2 SNEGSKA (reference sequence). The J segment lost 2 bases and the V segment lost 0 bases, leaving 5 bases of the junction unmatched. The CDR3 loop is CSARDSTGGTYEQYF. CDR3 sequence (DNA): TGCAGTGCTAGAGATTCCACAGGGGGCACCTACGAGCAGTACTTC.

This rearrangement joins TRBV9 to TRBJ2-3; 9 nucleotides match TRBD1. Germline V gene data show CDR1 as SGDLS and CDR2 as YYNGEE. With 7 bases clipped from V and 1 base from J, the junction kept 10 bases outside the gene matches. The CDR3 spans 16 residues. This CDR3 is CASRKGDRDRTDTQYF. The CDR3 DNA is TGTGCCAGCCGGAAGGGGGACAGGGATCGCACAGATACGCAGTATTTT.

Only a few counts were recorded for this clonotype. The chain has TRBV7-2 and TRBJ2-5; D may be TRBD1 or TRBD2 (6 bases each). Germline V gives CDR1 SGHTA, CDR2 FQGNSA. V lost 5 bases, J lost 5 bases, and 15 bases lay in between. The CDR3 has 14 amino acids. The CDR3 here is CASSRLGAGETQYF. The CDR3 region has the DNA TGTGCCAGCAGCCGTTTGGGGGCGGGGGAGACCCAGTACTTC.

The sample holds many counts of this clonotype. The chain joins TRBV5-4 to TRBJ2-1; possibly TRBD2 for D (6 bases). Trimming removed 5 bases from V and 1 base from J, with 16 bases in between. The CDR3 loop spans 16 amino acids. Germline-derived CDR1 and CDR2 are SGHNT and YYREEE (reference sequence). As DNA, the CDR3 is TGTGCCAGCAGGTCGACTCGGGGGAGGTCCTACAATGAGCAGTTCTTC. Amino acids: CASRSTRGRSYNEQFF. Drawing the rest from reference TRBV5-4 and TRBJ2-1, the complete variable domain is ETGVTQSPTHLIKTRGQQVTLRCSSQSGHNTVSWYQQALGQGPQFIFQYYREEENGRGNFPPRFSGLQFPNYSSELNVNALELDDSALYLCASRSTRGRSYNEQFFGPGTRLTVL.

V gene TRBV15 combines with J gene TRBJ2-1; 10 bases match TRBD2. Germline CDR1 reads LNHNV; CDR2 reads YYDKDF (reference sequence). The CDR3 extends over 13 amino acids. The V and J ends lost 10 bases and 6 bases, in that order; junction bases with no gene match: 6. The CDR3: CAIRTSGANEQFF. The CDR3 DNA reads TGTGCCATTCGGACTAGCGGAGCCAATGAGCAGTTCTTC.

This clonotype came up a few times. This rearrangement joins TRBV5-6 to TRBJ2-7, with no clear D. In germline, CDR1 is SGHDT, CDR2 YYEEEE. This CDR3 has 15 residues. Trimming stripped 0 bases from V and 4 bases from J, with 14 bases between. CDR3 nucleotides: TGTGCCAGCAGCTTGGCGAGGAGAAGTGGGTACGAGCAGTACTTC. Its protein is CASSLARRSGYEQYF.

A few counts support this clonotype. V gene TRBV6-5 combines with J gene TRBJ2-7; 9 bases agree with TRBD1. Germline assignment: CDR1 MNHEY and CDR2 SVGAGI. V was pared by 6 bases and J by 3 bases, with 9 bases of the junction left unmatched. The CDR3 loop spans 15 amino acids. CDR3 nucleotide sequence: TGTGCCAGCAGAGATACGACAGGGGGAAACTACGAGCAGTACTTC. Amino acid sequence: CASRDTTGGNYEQYF.

The V and J genes are TRBV4-2 and TRBJ2-3; D gene unclear. The V end was cut by 0 bases, the J end by 2 bases, with 9 bases between. CDR1 and CDR2 (germline): LGHNA, YNFKEQ. The CDR3 is made up of 15 amino acids. CDR3 in amino acids: CASSQDSTTTDTQYF. The CDR3 DNA sequence: TGTGCCAGCAGCCAAGATTCCACAACCACAGATACGCAGTATTTT.

This clonotype was observed at least ten times. The chain carries TRBV10-3 and TRBJ2-6; D is possibly TRBD1 or TRBD2 (6 bases each). V shed 5 bases and J shed 0 bases, with 23 bases lying between them. CDR3 length equals 20 residues. Germline lookup yields CDR1 ENHRY and CDR2 SYGVKD. CDR3 in DNA: TGTGCCATCAGTAGGGGGGCGATGGCGTTGTTGGGCTCTGGGGCCAACGTCCTGACTTTC. Residues: CAISRGAMALLGSGANVLTF.

Only a few counts were recorded for this clonotype. The chain couples TRBV27 to TRBJ2-5, with a weak D call TRBD1 (5 bases). CDR1 is MNHEY and CDR2 is SMNVEV in the germline V gene (reference sequence). The ends were cut back, 5 bases at V and 5 bases at J, with 12 bases in the middle. The CDR3 has 13 residues. CDR3 amino acids: CASSRQGRETQYF. CDR3 nucleotide sequence: TGTGCCAGCAGTCGGCAGGGCAGGGAGACCCAGTACTTC.

This clonotype was counted at least ten times. This chain uses TRBV12-3 or TRBV12-4 with TRBJ1-2; D gene unclear. The CDR3 covers 14 residues. V was cut by 2 bases and J by 2 bases, with 9 bases left in between. The chain's CDR3 is CASSLFGYNYGYTF. The CDR3 region has the DNA TGTGCCAGCAGTTTATTCGGGTACAACTATGGCTACACCTTC.

In nucleotides, the CDR3 is TGTGCCAGCAGCGGAGGGTGGGGGTCTGATGAAAAACTGTTTTTT. Its protein is CASSGGWGSDEKLFF. The rearrangement links TRBV6-5 to TRBJ1-4; maybe TRBD1 (5 bases). Germline V gene sequence: CDR1 MNHEY, CDR2 SVGAGI. CDR3 length equals 15 residues. Trimming left V 6 bases short and J 6 bases short, with 17 bases between.

The chain joins TRBV7-6 to TRBJ2-2, with 9 bases matching TRBD2. The CDR3 extends over 16 amino acids. J was trimmed by 4 bases and V by 6 bases; bases with no gene match: 9. Per germline, CDR1 SGHVS and CDR2 FNYEAQ. The CDR3 coding sequence is TGTGCCAGCAGTCCGAAGGGGACTAGCAGCACCGGGGAGCTGTTTTTT. Residues: CASSPKGTSSTGELFF.